A selection of T cell receptor beta chains follows, all from one sample in a study of cytomegalovirus exposure and HLA in healthy donors. The data were produced by immunoSEQ multiplex PCR, yet TCRdb's version contains in-frame clones alone and is incomplete. The sample holds around 220,000 clones; 83% are singletons and the top ten take more than 1.3%. Sample: PBMCs. These receptors all come from a girl aged 10-17 years in good health and CMV-seronegative. Both conserved end residues are part of each CDR3. The order of the fields is D gene, clone size, J gene, V gene, CDR3 protein, CDR3 DNA. The D gene is left open where the match is weak. Some rows have no size entry. The others give once, few or many, or a class for an expanded clone.

>-|few|TRBJ1-2|TRBV9
CASRGGGKANYGYTF
TGTGCCAGTCGAGGGGGGGGGAAAGCTAACTATGGCTACACCTTC
>-|-|TRBJ1-2|TRBV5-4
CASSPRAPNHNYGYTF
TGTGCCAGCAGCCCGAGGGCACCAAACCATAACTATGGCTACACCTTC
>TRBD1|few|TRBJ1-2|TRBV10-3
CAISALQGVTTNYGYTF
TGTGCCATCAGTGCTCTACAGGGGGTTACCACCAACTATGGCTACACCTTC
>-|-|TRBJ1-4|TRBV4-3
CASSQDQGSTNEKLFF
TGCGCCAGCAGCCAAGATCAGGGCTCAACTAATGAAAAACTGTTTTTT
>-|-|TRBJ1-2|TRBV4-1
CASSQDLSDRPDGYTF
TGCGCCAGCAGCCAAGATCTCTCAGACAGGCCCGATGGCTACACCTTC
>-|-|TRBJ1-2|TRBV28
CASSLHRTVYGYTF
TGTGCCAGCAGTTTACACCGGACAGTTTATGGCTACACCTTC
>TRBD1|-|TRBJ2-2|TRBV27
CASSPGQGYGELFF
TGTGCCAGCAGTCCGGGACAGGGGTACGGGGAGCTGTTTTTT
>-|-|TRBJ1-2|TRBV5-1
CASSSGGSGGLYGYTF
TGCGCCAGCAGCTCGGGGGGGTCCGGGGGACTATATGGCTACACCTTC
>-|-|TRBJ1-1|TRBV5-1
CASSLDRQNTEAFF
TGCGCCAGCAGCTTGGACAGACAGAACACTGAAGCTTTCTTT
>-|-|TRBJ1-2|TRBV28
CASRPHTGGGLNYGYTF
TGTGCCAGCAGACCTCATACGGGAGGGGGGCTGAATTACGGCTACACCTTC
>-|-|TRBJ1-2|TRBV6-5
CASSDLTVNYGYTF
TGTGCCAGCAGTGACCTGACAGTCAACTATGGCTACACCTTC
>-|-|TRBJ1-1|TRBV5-1
CASSRGRGNTEAFF
TGCGCCAGCAGCAGGGGAAGGGGGAACACTGAAGCTTTCTTT
>-|-|TRBJ1-1|TRBV15
CATRDQSYTEAFF
TGTGCCACCAGAGATCAGTCTTACACTGAAGCTTTCTTT
>-|-|TRBJ1-5|TRBV6-1
CASSAGSGSNQPQHF
TGTGCCAGCAGTGCGGGTTCGGGTAGCAATCAGCCCCAGCATTTT
>-|-|TRBJ1-2|TRBV15
CATSRDLSGDGYTF
TGTGCCACCAGCAGAGATCTATCCGGGGATGGCTACACCTTC
>-|-|TRBJ2-7|TRBV4-1
CASSQDLGLLLAEQYF
TGCGCCAGCAGCCAAGATCTGGGACTGCTTCTAGCCGAGCAGTACTTC
>-|few|TRBJ2-7|TRBV6-1
CASSEWGSVGLYEQYF
TGTGCCAGCAGTGAATGGGGTAGCGTAGGCCTCTACGAGCAGTACTTC
>-|-|TRBJ1-2|TRBV7-8
CASSDLQGYGYTF
TGTGCCAGCAGCGATTTACAGGGCTATGGCTACACCTTC
>-|-|TRBJ2-5|TRBV6-5
CASGGAGETQYF
TGTGCCAGCGGGGGCGCAGGGGAGACCCAGTACTTC
>TRBD1|-|TRBJ1-3|TRBV6-7
CASSYRGQGTGNTIYF
TGTGCCAGCAGTTACCGGGGACAGGGAACTGGAAACACCATATATTTT
>TRBD2|-|TRBJ2-7|TRBV5-6
CASSLAAGGEQYF
TGTGCCAGCAGCTTGGCGGCGGGGGGCGAGCAGTACTTC
>TRBD1|once|TRBJ2-3|TRBV7-9
CASSSYFESDRGGTQYF
TGTGCCAGCAGCTCATATTTCGAATCAGACAGGGGAGGCACGCAGTATTTT
>TRBD1|-|TRBJ2-7|TRBV5-5
CASSRDRVYEQYF
TGTGCCAGCAGCCGGGACAGGGTCTACGAGCAGTACTTC
>TRBD1|once|TRBJ1-1|TRBV27
CASSRPDRGTEAFF
TGTGCCAGCAGTCGACCCGACAGGGGCACTGAAGCTTTCTTT
>-|-|TRBJ1-2|TRBV4-1
CASSLRPLGYGYTF
TGCGCCAGCAGCTTGCGGCCCCTCGGCTATGGCTACACCTTC
>TRBD1|-|TRBJ1-3|TRBV5-1
CASSVGQRNTIYF
TGCGCCAGCAGCGTGGGACAGAGAAACACCATATATTTT
>TRBD1|-|TRBJ2-7|TRBV7-8
CASSGQGGYEQYF
TGTGCCAGCAGCGGACAGGGTGGCTACGAGCAGTACTTC
>-|-|TRBJ1-2|TRBV5-1
CASSLIASSQSWGYTF
TGCGCCAGCAGCTTGATTGCGTCGAGCCAAAGTTGGGGCTACACCTTC
>TRBD1|-|TRBJ1-2|TRBV23-1
CASSRPGQTIYRYGYTF
TGCGCCAGCAGTCGACCGGGACAGACCATTTACCGATATGGCTACACCTTC
>TRBD2|-|TRBJ2-1|TRBV27
CASSEVAGTRYNEQFF
TGTGCCAGCAGCGAAGTAGCGGGGACGAGGTACAATGAGCAGTTCTTC
>-|-|TRBJ1-1|TRBV19
CASRSGPDIPYTEAFF
TGTGCCAGCAGGAGCGGGCCTGACATACCCTACACTGAAGCTTTCTTT
>-|-|TRBJ1-2|TRBV28
CASSLRRGYGYTF
TGTGCCAGCAGTTTAAGGAGGGGTTATGGCTACACCTTC
>TRBD1|-|TRBJ1-1|TRBV7-9
CASSSEKTDRPNTEAFF
TGTGCCAGCAGCTCCGAAAAAACGGACAGGCCGAACACTGAAGCTTTCTTT
>-|-|TRBJ1-4|TRBV7-7
CASSSGVSDLPGEKLFF
TGTGCTAGCAGCTCAGGGGTATCGGATTTGCCCGGAGAAAAACTGTTTTTT
>TRBD2|-|TRBJ2-5|TRBV28
CASKGLAGKRSQYF
TGTGCCAGCAAGGGGCTAGCGGGAAAAAGGTCCCAGTACTTC
>-|few|TRBJ2-6|TRBV2
CASSIQGSGANVLTF
TGTGCCAGCAGTATTCAGGGATCCGGGGCCAACGTCCTGACTTTC
>-|-|TRBJ1-5|TRBV4-1
CASSPTGIQGQVYSNQPQHF
TGCGCCAGCAGCCCCACCGGAATACAGGGACAAGTATATAGCAATCAGCCCCAGCATTTT
>TRBD1|once|TRBJ1-3|TRBV7-8
CASSPRQGPGNTIYF
TGTGCCAGCAGCCCGAGACAGGGTCCTGGAAACACCATATATTTT
>-|-|TRBJ2-4|TRBV15
CATSRALDIQYF
TGTGCCACCAGCAGGGCTTTGGACATTCAGTACTTC
>TRBD2|once|TRBJ2-5|TRBV30
CAWSVGASGRLETQYF
TGTGCCTGGAGTGTTGGGGCTAGCGGGAGACTGGAGACCCAGTACTTC
>TRBD2|-|TRBJ2-4|TRBV14
CASSPIAGVGIQYF
TGTGCCAGCAGCCCAATAGCGGGAGTGGGGATTCAGTACTTC
>TRBD1|-|TRBJ2-7|TRBV4-1
CASSQPGQGTYEQYF
TGCGCCAGCAGCCAGCCGGGACAGGGGACCTACGAGCAGTACTTC
>-|-|TRBJ2-1|TRBV20-1
CSASLYNEQFF
TGCAGTGCTAGCCTTTACAATGAGCAGTTCTTC
>-|-|TRBJ2-5|TRBV21-1
CASSEPGIQETQYF
TGTGCCAGCAGCGAACCCGGGATCCAAGAGACCCAGTACTTC
>TRBD2|-|TRBJ2-1|TRBV28
CASSLLGGGNEQFF
TGTGCCAGCAGTTTATTGGGGGGGGGCAATGAGCAGTTCTTC
>-|-|TRBJ1-4|TRBV9
CASSATGNEKLFF
TGTGCCAGCAGCGCAACGGGGAATGAAAAACTGTTTTTT
>-|-|TRBJ2-5|TRBV7-9
CASSPSLYQETQYF
TGTGCCAGCAGCCCCTCACTGTACCAAGAGACCCAGTACTTC
>TRBD1|-|TRBJ1-3|TRBV9
CASSARQGISGNTIYF
TGTGCCAGCAGCGCCCGACAGGGAATCTCTGGAAACACCATATATTTT
>-|-|TRBJ1-6|TRBV25-1
CASGRGNSPLHF
TGTGCCAGCGGCAGGGGTAATTCACCCCTCCACTTT
>TRBD1|-|TRBJ2-4|TRBV9
CASSKAGTGHRAKNIQYF
TGTGCCAGCAGCAAGGCTGGGACAGGCCACCGAGCCAAAAACATTCAGTACTTC